The next 25 T cell receptor beta chains were all read from a single sample in a study of OX40 agonist ivuxolimab in advanced cancers. Produced via immunoSEQ multiplex PCR; TCRdb's table is partial and in-frame only. Of tens of thousands of clones in the sample, roughly four fifths were seen once. The sequencing used CD4+ or CD8+ T cells sorted from blood, collected in a trial of the OX40 agonist ivuxolimab. These receptors came from an adult with an advanced solid tumor such as melanoma, head and neck, liver or kidney cancer.

The chain joins TRBV4-3 to TRBJ2-3; 13 bases align to TRBD2. V was clipped by 0 bases and J by 7 bases; unmatched bases: 22. The CDR3 loop spans 22 amino acids. CDR1 is LGHNA, CDR2 YSLEER, per germline. For the CDR3, the DNA is TGCGCCAGCAGCCAAGATCCCTCGCCCAATGTCCTTACTAGCGGGAGGGGGAATACGCAGTATTTT. Translated, it gives CASSQDPSPNVLTSGRGNTQYF.

The chain combines TRBV29-1 with TRBJ1-5, with 7 nucleotides matching TRBD1. CDR1 is SQVTM, CDR2 ANQGSEA, per germline. V was clipped by 7 bases and J by 7 bases; unmatched bases: 10. The CDR3 is 13 residues long. CDR3 sequence: CSAVTGDWQPQHF. The CDR3 bases are TGCAGCGCCGTTACAGGGGATTGGCAGCCCCAGCATTTT.

The chain couples TRBV27 to TRBJ2-4, with D possibly being TRBD2 (6 bases). The CDR3 consists of 16 residues. Deletions cut 2 bases from V and 0 bases from J, with 11 bases between. Germline V gene sequence: CDR1 MNHEY, CDR2 SMNVEV (reference sequence). Written as DNA, the CDR3 is TGTGCCAGCAGTTTAGGGCAGGGACTAGCCAAAAACATTCAGTACTTC. Protein sequence: CASSLGQGLAKNIQYF.

V usage is TRBV6-4 and J usage is TRBJ1-1, with D possibly being TRBD1 (6 bases). V dropped 0 bases and J dropped 1 base, with 9 bases sitting between them. Per the germline V gene, CDR1 is MRHNA and CDR2 is SNTAGT. The CDR3 spans 15 residues. The CDR3 protein is CASSDSGRGNTEAFF. In nucleotides, the CDR3 is TGTGCCAGCAGTGACTCTGGCAGGGGGAACACTGAAGCTTTCTTT.

Written as DNA, the CDR3 is TGTGCCAGCAGCCAACAGGGGGGAGACACTGAAGCTTTCTTT. Translated: CASSQQGGDTEAFF. V and J are TRBV16 and TRBJ1-1, with TRBD1 matching over 7 bases. V shed 2 bases and J 3 bases; nucleotides not matched to a gene: 3. The CDR3 contains 14 residues. Germline lookup yields CDR1 KGHSY and CDR2 FQNENV.

The table lists this clone with a few counts. Other DNA sequences of this sample code for an identical CDR3. The V call is TRBV7-2, the J call TRBJ1-6; 8 nucleotides align to TRBD1. This CDR3 contains 15 residues. Germline V gives CDR1 SGHTA, CDR2 FQGNSA. J lost 9 bases, V lost 5 bases, and 9 bases had no gene match. The CDR3 DNA reads TGTGCCAGCAGCCCCCGACAGGGGAAGATTTCACCCCTCCACTTT. This translates into CASSPRQGKISPLHF. Complete variable domain (other parts from reference TRBV7-2 and TRBJ1-6): GAGVSQSPSNKVTEKGKDVELRCDPISGHTALYWYRQSLGQGLEFLIYFQGNSAPDKSGLPSDRFSAERTGGSVSTLTIQRTQQEDSAVYLCASSPRQGKISPLHFGNGTRLTVT.

This clone was observed many times. The chain combines TRBV19 with TRBJ1-2, with 7 bases identical to TRBD1. The CDR3 has 13 amino acids. Germline CDR1 reads LNHDA; CDR2 reads SQIVND (reference sequence). V trimming: 4 bases; J trimming: 6 bases; junction bases outside the gene matches: 5. DNA of the CDR3: TGTGCCAGTAGTAACGGGACAGCGGATGGCTACACCTTC. This translates into CASSNGTADGYTF. Based on the CDR3 plus reference TRBV19 and TRBJ1-2, the full variable domain is DGGITQSPKYLFRKEGQNVTLSCEQNLNHDAMYWYRQDPGQGLRLIYYSQIVNDFQKGDIAEGYSVSREKKESFPLTVTSAQKNPTAFYLCASSNGTADGYTFGSGTRLTVV.

V is TRBV7-9 and J is TRBJ1-2, with a tentative D call TRBD1 (5 bases). CDR1 and CDR2 from the germline V gene are SEHNR and FQNEAQ (reference sequence). CDR3 size: 12 residues. V was shortened by 7 bases and J by 6 bases, with 12 bases between the two germline ends. The CDR3 reads CASIRGGDGYTF. The CDR3 coding sequence is TGTGCCAGCATCCGGGGCGGAGATGGCTACACCTTC. The variable domain in full, completed from reference TRBV7-9 and TRBJ1-2, reads DTGVSQNPRHKITKRGQNVTFRCDPISEHNRLYWYRQTLGQGPEFLTYFQNEAQLEKSRLLSDRFSAERPKGSFSTLEIQRTEQGDSAMYLCASIRGGDGYTFGSGTRLTVV.

This clone was seen once. Compared with germline, one end of the junction differs, possibly owing to a read error. The V gene is TRBV6-6, the J gene TRBJ1-2; the match to TRBD1 covers 8 bases. CDR3 size: 16 residues. The germline CDR1 and CDR2 sequences are MNHNY and SVGAGI (reference sequence). The CDR3 protein is CASSHSGQGLGYGYTF. The CDR3 nucleotides read TGTGCCAGCAGTCACTCAGGACAGGGATTAGGCTATGGCTACACCTTC.

This clone appeared a few times. The chain combines TRBV18 with TRBJ2-7; D is unresolved. The CDR3 loop spans 13 amino acids. The germline CDR1 and CDR2 sequences are KGHSH and LQKENI. V lost 1 base to trimming and J lost 6 bases, with 10 bases between them. CDR3 in amino acids: CASSPQRTAEQYF. The CDR3 DNA reads as TGTGCCAGCTCACCACAGAGAACAGCCGAGCAGTACTTC.

The chain has TRBV6-5 and TRBJ2-2; D is undetermined. Per the germline V gene, CDR1 is MNHEY and CDR2 is SVGAGI. V was clipped by 5 bases and J by 7 bases, with 5 bases between them. There are 11 residues in the CDR3. CDR3 sequence reads: CASSRYGELFF. In DNA, the CDR3 is TGTGCCAGCAGTCGGTACGGGGAGCTGTTTTTT.

The chain employs TRBV28 and TRBJ2-2, with TRBD1 matching 10 bases. Germline CDR1 is MDHEN and CDR2 is SYDVKM. The CDR3 length is 18 residues. V lost 5 bases, J lost 3 bases, and 12 bases stayed unmatched. This CDR3 is CASSADLPGQGYTGELFF. Here the CDR3 DNA reads TGTGCCAGCAGTGCCGATCTCCCGGGACAGGGGTACACCGGGGAGCTGTTTTTT.

The chain employs TRBV4-3 and TRBJ2-7; TRBD1 might be the D (6 bases). Germline CDR1 reads LGHNA; CDR2 reads YSLEER. Trimming took 5 bases from V and 2 from J, leaving 13 bases between them. The CDR3 contains 14 residues. In nucleotides, the CDR3 is TGCGCCAGCAGCAATGGACAGCCAGCCTACGAGCAGTACTTC. Its translation is CASSNGQPAYEQYF.

The chain employs TRBV12-5 and TRBJ1-2; D not resolved. Trimming cost V 4 bases and J 8 bases, with 8 bases left between them. Germline V gene data show CDR1 as LGHNT and CDR2 as FRNRAP. This CDR3 region has 11 residues. The CDR3 is CASGSLHGYTF. The DNA for the CDR3 is TGTGCTAGTGGTTCCCTCCACGGCTACACCTTC.

The chain combines TRBV5-8 with TRBJ2-5; TRBD1 matches at 7 bases. CDR3 length: 15 residues. The V segment lost 0 bases and the J segment 1 base; nucleotides outside the gene matches: 3. Germline assignment: CDR1 SGHTS and CDR2 YDEGEE. The CDR3 bases are TGTGCCAGCAGCTTGGGACAGGGCCGCCAAGAGACCCAGTACTTC. Translating gives CASSLGQGRQETQYF.

This chain connects TRBV29-1 to TRBJ1-2; no definite D call. In germline, CDR1 is SQVTM, CDR2 ANQGSEA. CDR3 length: 15 amino acids. The V and J ends lost 1 base and 4 bases respectively, with 16 bases between them. This chain's CDR3 is CSVEGVRGFGYGYTF. As DNA, the CDR3 is TGCAGCGTTGAAGGGGTACGCGGGTTTGGCTATGGCTACACCTTC.

The V call is TRBV27, the J call TRBJ2-2; D remains ambiguous. CDR1 and CDR2 from the germline V gene are MNHEY and SMNVEV (reference sequence). The germline V and J ends were trimmed by 2 bases and 4 bases, with 5 bases remaining between them. This CDR3 has 13 amino acids. The CDR3 DNA sequence: TGTGCCAGCAGTTTAGGGGTCACCGGGGAGCTGTTTTTT. It translates to CASSLGVTGELFF.

The chain uses TRBV5-4 and TRBJ2-7; 8 nucleotides match TRBD1. The CDR3 contains 15 residues. In germline, CDR1 is SGHNT, CDR2 YYREEE (reference sequence). Germline trimming cut 0 bases from V and 1 base from J; bases unmatched to any gene: 3. The DNA of the CDR3 is TGTGCCAGCAGCTTGGCCACAGGGGGTTCCTACGAGCAGTACTTC. Amino acid sequence: CASSLATGGSYEQYF.

V usage is TRBV11-2 and J usage is TRBJ1-3; D call uncertain. CDR3 length equals 16 residues. From germline, CDR1 is SGHAT and CDR2 FQNNGV. V was clipped by 0 bases and J by 0 bases, with 9 bases between them. The DNA for the CDR3 is TGTGCCAGCAGCTTAGAAGTGAGGTACTCTGGAAACACCATATATTTT. Translated, it gives CASSLEVRYSGNTIYF.

V usage is TRBV19 and J usage is TRBJ1-2; tentative D call: TRBD1 (5 bases). V lost 5 bases and J lost 5, with 15 bases in between. The germline V gene encodes CDR1 LNHDA and CDR2 SQIVND (reference sequence). The CDR3 runs 14 residues. In nucleotides, the CDR3 is TGTGCCAGTAGTCGGGGCCAGACGAGTTATGGCTACACCTTC. This codes for CASSRGQTSYGYTF.

V is TRBV5-4 and J is TRBJ1-2; unclear D gene. The CDR3 is made up of 15 amino acids. The germline CDR1 and CDR2 sequences are SGHNT and YYREEE (reference sequence). V was trimmed by 4 bases and J by 4 bases, leaving 17 bases between them. The CDR3 reads CASSQDVQGVYGYTF. The CDR3, as DNA: TGTGCCAGCAGCCAAGATGTTCAAGGTGTCTATGGCTACACCTTC. The full variable domain, its missing parts supplied by reference TRBV5-4 and TRBJ1-2, is ETGVTQSPTHLIKTRGQQVTLRCSSQSGHNTVSWYQQALGQGPQFIFQYYREEENGRGNFPPRFSGLQFPNYSSELNVNALELDDSALYLCASSQDVQGVYGYTFGSGTRLTVV.

The rearrangement links TRBV5-1 to TRBJ1-2; 9 bases match TRBD1. CDR1 and CDR2 (germline): SGHRS, YFSETQ. The CDR3 totals 15 residues. J gave up 5 bases and V 0 bases, and 5 bases lay outside the gene matches. The CDR3 bases are TGCGCCAGCAGCTTGGGGACAGGGGCTCTATATGGCTACACCTTC. Translated, it gives CASSLGTGALYGYTF.

The chain is built from TRBV5-1 and TRBJ1-1, with a possible D match to TRBD1 (5 bases). Germline CDR1 reads SGHRS; CDR2 reads YFSETQ. V shed 2 bases and J shed 3 bases, with 20 bases lying between them. There are 17 residues in the CDR3. DNA of the CDR3: TGCGCCAGCAGCTTTCGCCCGACAGAGGAAACCGACACTGAAGCTTTCTTT. Amino acids: CASSFRPTEETDTEAFF.

This clone came up once. The chain recombines TRBV7-2 with TRBJ2-1; 9 nucleotides agree with TRBD1. Germline assignment: CDR1 SGHTA and CDR2 FQGNSA. This CDR3 is built from 16 residues. Trimming at V came to 1 base and at J to 10 bases, leaving 11 bases not matched to a gene. The CDR3 spells CASSLGGTGKFGEQFF. CDR3 nucleotide sequence: TGTGCCAGCAGCTTAGGCGGGACAGGGAAGTTTGGAGAGCAGTTCTTC.

The J gene is TRBJ2-1, the V gene TRBV7-3; perhaps TRBD1 as D (5 bases). Germline lookup yields CDR1 SGHTA and CDR2 FQGTGA. V dropped 5 bases and J dropped 0 bases, with 8 bases sitting between them. The CDR3 contains 14 residues. CDR3 sequence (DNA): TGTGCCAGCAGCCGGACACTCTCCTACAATGAGCAGTTCTTC. This codes for CASSRTLSYNEQFF.